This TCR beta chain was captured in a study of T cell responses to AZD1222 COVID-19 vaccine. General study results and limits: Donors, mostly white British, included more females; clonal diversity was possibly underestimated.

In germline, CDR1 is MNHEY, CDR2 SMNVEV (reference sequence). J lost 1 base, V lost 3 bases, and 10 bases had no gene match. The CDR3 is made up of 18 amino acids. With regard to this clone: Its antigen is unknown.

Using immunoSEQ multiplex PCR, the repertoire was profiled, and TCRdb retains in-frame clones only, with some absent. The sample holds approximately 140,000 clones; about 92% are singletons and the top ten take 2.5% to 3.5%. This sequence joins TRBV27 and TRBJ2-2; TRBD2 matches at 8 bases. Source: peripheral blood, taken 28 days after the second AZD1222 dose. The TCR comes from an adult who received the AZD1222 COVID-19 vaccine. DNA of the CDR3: TGTGCCAGCAGTTTCCTTTGGCTAGCGGGCCAGAACACCGGGGAGCTGTTTTTT. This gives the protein CASSFLWLAGQNTGELFF.